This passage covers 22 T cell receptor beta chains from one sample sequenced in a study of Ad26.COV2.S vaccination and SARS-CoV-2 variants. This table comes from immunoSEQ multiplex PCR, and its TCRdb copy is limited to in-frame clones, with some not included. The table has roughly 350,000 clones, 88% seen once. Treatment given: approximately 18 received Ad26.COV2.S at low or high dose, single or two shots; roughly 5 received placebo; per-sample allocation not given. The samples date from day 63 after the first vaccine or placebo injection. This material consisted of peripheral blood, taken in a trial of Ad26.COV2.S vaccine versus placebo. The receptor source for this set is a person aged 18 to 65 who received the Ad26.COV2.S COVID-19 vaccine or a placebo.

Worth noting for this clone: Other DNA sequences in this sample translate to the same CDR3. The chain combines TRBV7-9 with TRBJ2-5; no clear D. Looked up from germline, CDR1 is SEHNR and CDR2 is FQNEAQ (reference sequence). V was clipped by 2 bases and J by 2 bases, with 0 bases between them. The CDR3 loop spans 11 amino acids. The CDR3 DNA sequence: TGTGCCAGCAGCTTACAAGAGACCCAGTACTTC. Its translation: CASSLQETQYF.

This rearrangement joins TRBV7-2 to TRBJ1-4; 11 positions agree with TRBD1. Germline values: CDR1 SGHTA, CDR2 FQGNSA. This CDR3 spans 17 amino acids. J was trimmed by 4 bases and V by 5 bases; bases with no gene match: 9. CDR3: CASSTWDRGTDNEKLFF. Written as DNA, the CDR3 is TGTGCCAGCAGCACGTGGGACAGGGGGACGGATAATGAAAAACTGTTTTTT. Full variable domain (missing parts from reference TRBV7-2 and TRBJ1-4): GAGVSQSPSNKVTEKGKDVELRCDPISGHTALYWYRQSLGQGLEFLIYFQGNSAPDKSGLPSDRFSAERTGGSVSTLTIQRTQQEDSAVYLCASSTWDRGTDNEKLFFGSGTQLSVL.

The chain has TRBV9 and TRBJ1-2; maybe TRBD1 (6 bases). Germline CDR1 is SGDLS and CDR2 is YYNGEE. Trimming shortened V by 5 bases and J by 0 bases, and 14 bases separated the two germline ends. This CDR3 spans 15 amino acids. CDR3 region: CASRGGGGTNYGYTF. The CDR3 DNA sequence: TGTGCCAGCAGAGGTGGGGGCGGCACTAACTATGGCTACACCTTC.

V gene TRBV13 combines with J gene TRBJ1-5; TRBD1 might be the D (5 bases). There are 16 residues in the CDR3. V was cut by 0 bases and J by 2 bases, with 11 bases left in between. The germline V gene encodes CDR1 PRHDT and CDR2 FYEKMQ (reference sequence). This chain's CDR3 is CASSLGLGARNQPQHF. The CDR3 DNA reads TGTGCCAGCAGCTTAGGCTTAGGGGCGCGCAATCAGCCCCAGCATTTT. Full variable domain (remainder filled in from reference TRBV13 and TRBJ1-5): AAGVIQSPRHLIKEKRETATLKCYPIPRHDTVYWYQQGPGQDPQFLISFYEKMQSDKGSIPDRFSAQQFSDYHSELNMSSLELGDSALYFCASSLGLGARNQPQHFGDGTRLSIL.

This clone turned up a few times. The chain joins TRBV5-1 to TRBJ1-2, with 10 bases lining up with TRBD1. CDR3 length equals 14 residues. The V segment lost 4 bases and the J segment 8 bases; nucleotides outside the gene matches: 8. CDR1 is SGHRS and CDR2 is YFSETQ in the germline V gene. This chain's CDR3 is CASSPGTGERGYTF. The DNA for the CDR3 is TGCGCCAGCAGCCCCGGGACAGGGGAAAGGGGCTACACCTTC.

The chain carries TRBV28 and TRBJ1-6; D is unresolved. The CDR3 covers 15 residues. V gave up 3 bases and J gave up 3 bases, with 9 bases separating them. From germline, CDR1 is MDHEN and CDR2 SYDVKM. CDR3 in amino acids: CASSLGGNYNSPLHF. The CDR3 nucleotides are TGTGCCAGCAGTTTGGGAGGCAACTATAATTCACCCCTCCACTTT.

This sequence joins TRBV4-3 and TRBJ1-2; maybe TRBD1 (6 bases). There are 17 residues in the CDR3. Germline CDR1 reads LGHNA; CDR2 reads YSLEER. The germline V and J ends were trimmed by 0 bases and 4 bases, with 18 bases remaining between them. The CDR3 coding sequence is TGCGCCAGCAGCCAAGATCCCGGACAGCTGGTCGTCTATGGCTACACCTTC. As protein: CASSQDPGQLVVYGYTF.

CDR3 coding DNA: TGCGCCAGCAGCTCGTCACTTGACAGGGTGGACGAGCAGTACTTC. It translates to CASSSSLDRVDEQYF. This sequence joins TRBV5-1 and TRBJ2-7; TRBD1 aligns across 7 bases. Germline V gene lookup returns CDR1 SGHRS and CDR2 YFSETQ. The V gene end was trimmed by 3 bases and the J gene end by 5 bases; junction bases not matched to a gene: 11. CDR3 length: 15 amino acids.

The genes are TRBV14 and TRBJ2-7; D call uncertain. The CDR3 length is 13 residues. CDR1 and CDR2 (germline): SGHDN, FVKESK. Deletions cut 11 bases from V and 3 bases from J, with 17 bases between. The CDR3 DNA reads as TGTGCCGTCCCCTGGCGGTTACTCTACGAGCAGTACTTC. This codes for CAVPWRLLYEQYF.

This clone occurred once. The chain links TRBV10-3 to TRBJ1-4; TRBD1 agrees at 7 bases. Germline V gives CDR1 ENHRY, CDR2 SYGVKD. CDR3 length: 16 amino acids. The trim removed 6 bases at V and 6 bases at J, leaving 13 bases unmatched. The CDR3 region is CAISLRGRGHDEKLFF. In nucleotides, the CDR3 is TGTGCCATCAGCCTACGGGGTAGGGGGCACGATGAAAAACTGTTTTTT.

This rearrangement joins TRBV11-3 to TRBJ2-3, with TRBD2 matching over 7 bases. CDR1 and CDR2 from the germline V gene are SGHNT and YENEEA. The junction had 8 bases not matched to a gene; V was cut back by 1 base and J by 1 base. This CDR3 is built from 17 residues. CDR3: CASSLVISGGGTDTQYF. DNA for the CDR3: TGTGCCAGCAGCTTAGTTATTTCGGGGGGTGGCACAGATACGCAGTATTTT.

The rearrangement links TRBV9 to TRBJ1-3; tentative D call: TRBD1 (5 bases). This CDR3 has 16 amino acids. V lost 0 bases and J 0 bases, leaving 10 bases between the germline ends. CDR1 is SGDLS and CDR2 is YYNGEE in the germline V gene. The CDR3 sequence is CASSVVTGLSGNTIYF. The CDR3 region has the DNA TGTGCCAGCAGCGTAGTAACAGGCCTCTCTGGAAACACCATATATTTT.

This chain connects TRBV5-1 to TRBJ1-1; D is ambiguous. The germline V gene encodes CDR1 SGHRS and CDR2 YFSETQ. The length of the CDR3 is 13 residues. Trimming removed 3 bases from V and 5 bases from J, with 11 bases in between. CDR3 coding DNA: TGCGCCAGCAGCTATGGAGTTGGGACTGAAGCTTTCTTT. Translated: CASSYGVGTEAFF.

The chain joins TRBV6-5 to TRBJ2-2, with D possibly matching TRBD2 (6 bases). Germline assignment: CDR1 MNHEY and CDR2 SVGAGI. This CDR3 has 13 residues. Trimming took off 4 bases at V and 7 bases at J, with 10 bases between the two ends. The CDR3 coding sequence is TGTGCCAGCAGTTTCGGGGACTTCGGGGAGCTGTTTTTT. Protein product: CASSFGDFGELFF.

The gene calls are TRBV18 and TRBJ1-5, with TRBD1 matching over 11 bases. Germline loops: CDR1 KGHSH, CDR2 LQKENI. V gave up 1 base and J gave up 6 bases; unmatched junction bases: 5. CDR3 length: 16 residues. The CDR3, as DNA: TGTGCCAGCTCACCACTCGGGACAGGGGGAGGTCAGCCCCAGCATTTT. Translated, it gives CASSPLGTGGGQPQHF.

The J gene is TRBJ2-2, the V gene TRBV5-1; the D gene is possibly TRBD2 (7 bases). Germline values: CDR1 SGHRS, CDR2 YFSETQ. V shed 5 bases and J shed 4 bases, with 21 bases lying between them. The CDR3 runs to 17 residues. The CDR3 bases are TGCGCCAGCAGTTATAAAAGAACGGGGGGCGGCACCGGGGAGCTGTTTTTT. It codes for CASSYKRTGGGTGELFF.

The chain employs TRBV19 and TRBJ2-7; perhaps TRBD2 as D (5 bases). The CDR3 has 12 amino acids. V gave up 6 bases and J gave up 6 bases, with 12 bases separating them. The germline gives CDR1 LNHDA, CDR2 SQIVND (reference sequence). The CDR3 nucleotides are TGTGCCAGTAGCAGGACTCTAACCGAGCAGTACTTC. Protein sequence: CASSRTLTEQYF.

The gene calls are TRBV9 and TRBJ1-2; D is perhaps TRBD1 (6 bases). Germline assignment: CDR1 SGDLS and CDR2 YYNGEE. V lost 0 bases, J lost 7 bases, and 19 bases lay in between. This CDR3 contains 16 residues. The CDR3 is CASSVGVEAGVGGYTF. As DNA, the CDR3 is TGTGCCAGCAGCGTAGGGGTTGAGGCAGGGGTTGGTGGCTACACCTTC.

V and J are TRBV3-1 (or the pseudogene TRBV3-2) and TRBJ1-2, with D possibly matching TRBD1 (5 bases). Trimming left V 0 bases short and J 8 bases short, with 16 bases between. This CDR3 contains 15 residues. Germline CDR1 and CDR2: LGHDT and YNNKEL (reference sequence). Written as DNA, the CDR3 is TGTGCCAGCAGCCAAGATTACGTAGCGCAGGGAGGCTACACCTTC. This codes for CASSQDYVAQGGYTF.

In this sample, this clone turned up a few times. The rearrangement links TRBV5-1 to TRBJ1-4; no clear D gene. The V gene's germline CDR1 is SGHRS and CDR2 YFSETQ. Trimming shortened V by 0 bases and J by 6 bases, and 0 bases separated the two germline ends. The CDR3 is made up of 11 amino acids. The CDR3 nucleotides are TGCGCCAGCAGCTTGGATGAAAAACTGTTTTTT. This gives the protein CASSLDEKLFF. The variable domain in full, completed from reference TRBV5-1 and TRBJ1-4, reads KAGVTQTPRYLIKTRGQQVTLSCSPISGHRSVSWYQQTPGQGLQFLFEYFSETQRNKGNFPGRFSGRQFSNSRSEMNVSTLELGDSALYLCASSLDEKLFFGSGTQLSVL.

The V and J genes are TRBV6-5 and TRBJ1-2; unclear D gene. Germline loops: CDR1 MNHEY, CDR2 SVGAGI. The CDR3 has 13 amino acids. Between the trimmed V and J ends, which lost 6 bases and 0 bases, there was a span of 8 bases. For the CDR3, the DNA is TGTGCCAGCAGCGACTGGTCTAACTATGGCTACACCTTC. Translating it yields CASSDWSNYGYTF.

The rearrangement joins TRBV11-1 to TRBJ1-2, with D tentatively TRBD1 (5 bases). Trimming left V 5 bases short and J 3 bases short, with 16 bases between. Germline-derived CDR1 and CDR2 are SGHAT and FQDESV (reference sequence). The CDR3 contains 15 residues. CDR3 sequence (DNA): TGTGCCAGCAGCCCCGAGGAGGGGCAATACTATGGCTACACCTTC. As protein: CASSPEEGQYYGYTF. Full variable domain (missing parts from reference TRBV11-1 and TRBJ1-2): EAEVAQSPRYKITEKSQAVAFWCDPISGHATLYWYRQILGQGPELLVQFQDESVVDDSQLPKDRFSAERLKGVDSTLKIQPAELGDSAMYLCASSPEEGQYYGYTFGSGTRLTVV.